These 26 T cell receptor beta chains originate from one sample sequenced in a study of CXCR3-negative and CXCR3-positive naive CD8 T cells. These receptors have no known antigen. General study results and limits: CXCR3-expressing naive cells carried TRB CDR3s more hydrophobic than those of CXCR3-negative naive cells.

In preparing the TRB cDNA libraries, 5' RACE with UMI labels was used. TCRdb reprocessed the 5' RACE reads and keeps a single row for each CDR3 protein, giving no DNA. Its clone listing holds 150,000 or so distinct CDR3 sequences. Sequencing input: naive CXCR3+ CD8+ T cells from blood. The subset: CD45RO-CCR7+CD27+CD95- naive CD8+ T cells expressing CXCR3 (TNR3+). These receptors were taken from a human donor in good health. Some clones in this sample may be carry-over from other donors' samples.

This rearrangement joins TRBV20-1 to TRBJ1-1. This CDR3 is built from 13 residues. Looked up from germline, CDR1 is DFQATT and CDR2 is SNEGSKA (reference sequence). CDR3 in amino acids: CSQREGQNTEAFF.

This chain uses TRBV5-6 with TRBJ2-2. This CDR3 region has 12 residues. Germline V CDR1 and CDR2: SGHDT, YYEEEE. The CDR3 loop is CASSAEPGELFF. Supplemented by reference TRBV5-6 and TRBJ2-2, the full variable domain reads DAGVTQSPTHLIKTRGQQVTLRCSPKSGHDTVSWYQQALGQGPQFIFQYYEEEERQRGNFPDRFSGHQFPNYSSELNVNALLLGDSALYLCASSAEPGELFFGEGSRLTVL.

The chain has TRBV28 and TRBJ2-2; with no DNA, the TCRdb D assignment of TRBD1 cannot be verified. Looked up from germline, CDR1 is MDHEN and CDR2 is SYDVKM. The CDR3 totals 16 residues. CDR3 sequence reads: CASSSSGTLNTGELFF.

V usage is TRBV27 and J usage is TRBJ1-2. The length of the CDR3 is 15 residues. Germline loops: CDR1 MNHEY, CDR2 SMNVEV (reference sequence). CDR3: CASSPQEALNYGYTF.

The rearrangement uses TRBV15 and TRBJ2-4. CDR1 and CDR2 (germline): LNHNV, YYDKDF (reference sequence). The CDR3 contains 13 residues. The CDR3 region is CATSERAKNIQYF.

The rearrangement links TRBV5-1 to TRBJ1-3; TCRdb outputs TRBD1, but without DNA this stays unchecked. CDR1 is SGHRS, CDR2 YFSETQ, per germline. The CDR3 spans 15 residues. This CDR3 reads CASSVDRGPGNTIYF.

The chain is built from TRBV7-3 and TRBJ2-3; lacking DNA, the TRBD2 call made by TCRdb goes unchecked. CDR3 length equals 16 residues. Germline CDR1 and CDR2: SGHTA and FQGTGA. The CDR3: CASSLTGAGGTDTQYF.

V gene TRBV5-1 combines with J gene TRBJ1-1. Germline assignment: CDR1 SGHRS and CDR2 YFSETQ. The CDR3 spans 15 residues. This CDR3 is CASSLAGPKNTEAFF.

The chain has TRBV11-2 and TRBJ2-7; TCRdb lists TRBD2, though no DNA is available to test this call. The CDR3 totals 15 residues. The germline V gene encodes CDR1 SGHAT and CDR2 FQNNGV. The CDR3 here is CASSHGTSGTYEQYF.

This chain links TRBV20-1 with TRBJ1-1; TCRdb indicates TRBD1, and absent DNA this call remains unverified. This CDR3 is built from 17 residues. Per germline, CDR1 DFQATT and CDR2 SNEGSKA (reference sequence). The CDR3: CSARDSGTASMNTEAFF.

This chain connects TRBV13 to TRBJ1-2; TCRdb proposes TRBD1, but this gene call is untestable without DNA. The V gene's germline CDR1 is PRHDT and CDR2 FYEKMQ (reference sequence). There are 15 residues in the CDR3. CDR3 loop: CASSLPLDREDGYTF. Complete variable domain (other parts from reference TRBV13 and TRBJ1-2): AAGVIQSPRHLIKEKRETATLKCYPIPRHDTVYWYQQGPGQDPQFLISFYEKMQSDKGSIPDRFSAQQFSDYHSELNMSSLELGDSALYFCASSLPLDREDGYTFGSGTRLTVV.

The rearrangement uses TRBV4-1 and TRBJ1-1; lacking DNA, the TRBD1 call made by TCRdb goes unchecked. This CDR3 is 14 amino acids long. Germline V gives CDR1 MGHRA, CDR2 YSYEKL. The CDR3 region is CASSQTRGRTEAFF.

The chain combines TRBV5-6 with TRBJ2-5. The germline gives CDR1 SGHDT, CDR2 YYEEEE. The CDR3 is 18 residues long. CDR3 in amino acids: CASSFPWDNRGVQETQYF. Full variable domain (outside the CDR3, taken from reference TRBV5-6 and TRBJ2-5): DAGVTQSPTHLIKTRGQQVTLRCSPKSGHDTVSWYQQALGQGPQFIFQYYEEEERQRGNFPDRFSGHQFPNYSSELNVNALLLGDSALYLCASSFPWDNRGVQETQYFGPGTRLLVL.

J is TRBJ2-5 and V is TRBV7-2; with no DNA, the TCRdb D assignment of TRBD1 cannot be verified. The germline V gene has CDR1 SGHTA and CDR2 FQGNSA. The CDR3 loop spans 14 amino acids. This CDR3 is CASSLVGTQETQYF.

The chain carries TRBV29-1 and TRBJ1-2; there is no DNA to check the TCRdb D call of TRBD1. The CDR3 is made up of 16 amino acids. The germline V gene has CDR1 SQVTM and CDR2 ANQGSEA. CDR3 residues: CSVEDRLMGGAYGYTF.

The chain combines TRBV7-9 with TRBJ1-1; as DNA is missing, the TRBD1 call by TCRdb cannot be tested. Germline values: CDR1 SEHNR, CDR2 FQNEAQ (reference sequence). The CDR3 consists of 14 residues. CDR3 residues: CASTPLGGGTEAFF.

This rearrangement joins TRBV11-2 to TRBJ2-3; there is no DNA to check the TCRdb D call of TRBD1. The CDR3 is 15 residues long. Germline CDR1 and CDR2: SGHAT and FQNNGV. The CDR3 sequence: CASSLHREYWDTQYF.

The rearrangement uses TRBV13 and TRBJ2-2; TCRdb's D gene call, TRBD1, goes unchecked for lack of DNA. This CDR3 comprises 15 residues. Looked up from germline, CDR1 is PRHDT and CDR2 is FYEKMQ (reference sequence). CDR3 region: CASSFRTANTGELFF.

The J gene is TRBJ2-2, the V gene TRBV29-1; TCRdb gives TRBD1 as the D gene, but with no DNA this cannot be confirmed. Looked up from germline, CDR1 is SQVTM and CDR2 is ANQGSEA. The CDR3 is 15 amino acids. The CDR3 here is CSAKSGTANTGELFF.

The chain joins TRBV7-2 to TRBJ2-1. The CDR3 is 17 residues long. Per germline, CDR1 SGHTA and CDR2 FQGNSA. This CDR3 reads CASSLVGCWCSYNEQFF.

V usage is TRBV28 and J usage is TRBJ2-7. Germline CDR1 is MDHEN and CDR2 is SYDVKM. The CDR3 contains 12 residues. CDR3: CASSFLVDEQYF.

J is TRBJ2-7 and V is TRBV5-1. Looked up from germline, CDR1 is SGHRS and CDR2 is YFSETQ. This CDR3 is 14 amino acids long. This CDR3 is CASSFAASSYEQYF.

This sequence joins TRBV28 and TRBJ2-7. The CDR3 length is 14 residues. Germline V CDR1 and CDR2: MDHEN, SYDVKM. CDR3 region: CASSFWPVSYEQYF. Using reference TRBV28 and TRBJ2-7 for the parts outside the CDR3, the full variable domain is DVKVTQSSRYLVKRTGEKVFLECVQDMDHENMFWYRQDPGLGLRLIYFSYDVKMKEKGDIPEGYSVSREKKERFSLILESASTNQTSMYLCASSFWPVSYEQYFGPGTRLTVT.

The J gene is TRBJ2-5, the V gene TRBV7-9; TCRdb names TRBD2, which stays unverified in the absence of DNA. Germline CDR1 reads SEHNR; CDR2 reads FQNEAQ (reference sequence). This CDR3 region has 14 residues. CDR3 loop: CASSLLGRQETQYF.

This chain uses TRBV6-6 with TRBJ2-7; TCRdb lists TRBD1, though no DNA is available to test this call. Germline values: CDR1 MNHNY, CDR2 SVGAGI (reference sequence). CDR3 length: 14 amino acids. CDR3 sequence reads: CASNPGQGHYEQYF.

The rearrangement joins TRBV5-1 to TRBJ2-7. CDR3 length: 15 amino acids. Germline V gene lookup returns CDR1 SGHRS and CDR2 YFSETQ. CDR3 residues: CASSLMDLNPYEQFF.